Shown below are 14 T cell receptor beta chains from a single sample sequenced in a study of cytomegalovirus exposure and HLA in healthy donors. The PCR had 60 Vbeta and 13 Jbeta primers. The assay was immunoSEQ multiplex PCR, and TCRdb's table has in-frame clones only and misses some. The sample includes around 170,000 clones, roughly 80% of them seen just once. Sequencing used PBMCs. The receptors here all came from a male donor in good health and CMV-seronegative.

Of note for this clone: One end of the junction is discordant with germline, which a read error may explain. This chain joins TRBV9 and TRBJ2-2, with TRBD2 identical over 11 bases. The length of the CDR3 is 16 residues. Per germline, CDR1 SGDLS and CDR2 YYNGEE. The CDR3 coding sequence is TGTGCCAGCAGTGTAGCGGGGGGGAAGAACACCGGGGAGCTGTTTTTT. Translated: CASSVAGGKNTGELFF.

The chain carries TRBV7-3 and TRBJ2-5; 7 positions match TRBD1. Germline-derived CDR1 and CDR2 are SGHTA and FQGTGA. Germline trimming cut 1 base from V and 4 bases from J; bases unmatched to any gene: 3. CDR3 size: 14 residues. CDR3 in DNA: TGTGCCAGCAGCTTAAACGCAGGGGGAGAGACCCAGTACTTC. Translated, it gives CASSLNAGGETQYF.

CDR3 in DNA: TGTGCCAGCAGCTCAGGGGTGGGCCCCGGGGAGCTGTTTTTT. This sequence encodes CASSSGVGPGELFF. The J gene is TRBJ2-2, the V gene TRBV7-3; tentatively, D is TRBD1 (6 bases). Trimming took 4 bases from V and 6 from J, leaving 12 bases between them. Germline lookup yields CDR1 SGHTA and CDR2 FQGTGA. The CDR3 is 14 residues long.

The V gene is TRBV15, the J gene TRBJ2-3; possible D gene TRBD2, 7 bases. There are 14 residues in the CDR3. The germline gives CDR1 LNHNV, CDR2 YYDKDF (reference sequence). V lost 1 base and J lost 4, with 9 bases in between. The CDR3 reads CATSRGEGADTQYF. The CDR3, as DNA: TGTGCCACCAGCAGAGGGGAGGGGGCAGATACGCAGTATTTT. The full variable domain, rest sourced from reference TRBV15 and TRBJ2-3, is DAMVIQNPRYQVTQFGKPVTLSCSQTLNHNVMYWYQQKSSQAPKLLFHYYDKDFNNEADTPDNFQSRRPNTSFCFLDIRSPGLGDTAMYLCATSRGEGADTQYFGPGTRLTVL.

The chain uses TRBV4-2 and TRBJ2-7, with 11 positions matching TRBD2. This CDR3 has 15 residues. Trimming removed 0 bases from V and 3 bases from J; junction bases left unmatched: 1. Per the germline V gene, CDR1 is LGHNA and CDR2 is YNFKEQ. The CDR3 nucleotides are TGTGCCAGCAGCCAAGACGGGACTAGCGGCTACGAGCAGTACTTC. Protein product: CASSQDGTSGYEQYF.

The rearrangement links TRBV28 to TRBJ2-3, with 11 bases that match TRBD2. The germline V gene has CDR1 MDHEN and CDR2 SYDVKM. V dropped 6 bases and J dropped 5; count of bases not matched to a gene: 10. CDR3 length: 16 amino acids. For the CDR3, the DNA is TGTGCCAGCAGCGGGGGGGGGCTAGCGGGAGGAGATACGCAGTATTTT. Its protein product is CASSGGGLAGGDTQYF.

The chain recombines TRBV6-6 with TRBJ1-2; D remains unclear. V shed 8 bases and J shed 4 bases, with 17 bases lying between them. This CDR3 region has 14 residues. The germline V gene encodes CDR1 MNHNY and CDR2 SVGAGI (reference sequence). As DNA, the CDR3 is TGTGCCAGCCTTGGAGGCGTCAGCTCCTATGGCTACACCTTC. Translating gives CASLGGVSSYGYTF.

The genes are TRBV7-9 and TRBJ1-1, with 8 bases lining up with TRBD1. Germline assignment: CDR1 SEHNR and CDR2 FQNEAQ (reference sequence). This CDR3 is built from 16 residues. Unmatched junction bases numbered 8, after V lost 0 bases and J lost 5 bases. The chain's CDR3 is CASSLAPWTGLTEAFF. The CDR3, as DNA: TGTGCCAGCAGCTTAGCGCCTTGGACAGGGCTTACTGAAGCTTTCTTT.

The chain recombines TRBV7-9 with TRBJ1-4, with 9 bases lining up with TRBD1. The germline gives CDR1 SEHNR, CDR2 FQNEAQ (reference sequence). V was pared by 5 bases and J by 5 bases, with 3 bases of the junction left unmatched. The CDR3 spans 14 residues. The DNA of the CDR3 is TGTGCCAGCAGCCCGGGACAGGGAAATGAAAAACTGTTTTTT. This codes for CASSPGQGNEKLFF.

Only a few counts were recorded for this clone. The V call is TRBV4-1, the J call TRBJ1-2; a possible D gene is TRBD1 (6 bases). The CDR3 sequence is 14 residues long. The V and J ends lost 4 bases and 2 bases respectively, with 11 bases between them. CDR1 is MGHRA and CDR2 is YSYEKL in the germline V gene. CDR3 residues: CASSLRQENYGYTF. Written as DNA, the CDR3 is TGCGCCAGCAGCCTCAGACAGGAGAACTATGGCTACACCTTC.

This clone was observed a few times. Other DNA sequences of this sample code for an identical CDR3. This chain joins TRBV5-6 and TRBJ2-7; TRBD1 agrees at 7 bases. Losses at the gene ends were 4 bases for V and 5 bases for J; bases not matched to a gene: 3. The length of the CDR3 is 12 residues. The germline CDR1 and CDR2 sequences are SGHDT and YYEEEE. CDR3 sequence reads: CASSPGQDEQYF. Here the CDR3 DNA reads TGTGCCAGCAGCCCCGGACAGGACGAGCAGTACTTC.

V usage is TRBV11-2 and J usage is TRBJ2-6; D gene ambiguous. Trimming shortened V by 5 bases and J by 1 base, and 3 bases separated the two germline ends. From germline, CDR1 is SGHAT and CDR2 FQNNGV. The CDR3 runs to 13 residues. The CDR3 coding sequence is TGTGCCAGCAGCCAATCTGGGGCCAACGTCCTGACTTTC. Residues: CASSQSGANVLTF.

Only one count was recorded for this clone. The chain combines TRBV5-1 with TRBJ2-5, with a tentative D call TRBD1 (6 bases). The V gene lost 0 bases and the J gene lost 5 bases, with 14 bases spanning the gap. CDR3 length: 15 residues. The V gene's germline CDR1 is SGHRS and CDR2 YFSETQ. CDR3 region: CASSLGQVNRETQYF. The DNA for the CDR3 is TGCGCCAGCAGCTTGGGACAGGTCAATCGGGAGACCCAGTACTTC.

This clone was observed a single time. This sequence joins TRBV28 and TRBJ2-7; TRBD1 matches 7 bases. This CDR3 has 14 amino acids. Germline CDR1 MDHEN, CDR2 SYDVKM. Trimming cost V 6 bases and J 3 bases; bases outside gene matches: 8. The CDR3, as DNA: TGTGCCAGCAGGACCGGGACAGCCTTCTACGAGCAGTACTTC. Amino acids: CASRTGTAFYEQYF.